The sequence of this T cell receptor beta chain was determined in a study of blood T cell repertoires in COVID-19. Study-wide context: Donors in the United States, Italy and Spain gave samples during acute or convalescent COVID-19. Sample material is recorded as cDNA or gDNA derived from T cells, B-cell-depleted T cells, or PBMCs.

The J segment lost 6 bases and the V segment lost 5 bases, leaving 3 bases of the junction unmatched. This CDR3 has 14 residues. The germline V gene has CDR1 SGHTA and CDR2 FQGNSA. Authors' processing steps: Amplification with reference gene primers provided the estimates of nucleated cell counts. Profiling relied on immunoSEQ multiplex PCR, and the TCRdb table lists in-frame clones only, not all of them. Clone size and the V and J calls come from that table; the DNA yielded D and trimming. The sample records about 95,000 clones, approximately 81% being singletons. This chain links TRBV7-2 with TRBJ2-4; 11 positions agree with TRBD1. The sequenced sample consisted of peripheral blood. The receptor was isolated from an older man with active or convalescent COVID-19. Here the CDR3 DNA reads TGTGCCAGCAGCCCGGGACAGGGGGGAAACATTCAGTACTTC. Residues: CASSPGQGGNIQYF.